This entry lists 22 T cell receptor beta chains sequenced from one sample in a study of T cell repertoires in cytomegalovirus infection (dated by TCRdb to the late 2010s). Sequenced on an Illumina HiSeq 1500. TCRdb reworked the public reads: Q25 trimming with fastp, MiXCR clone assembly, productive beta chains retained. Merged by CDR3 protein, the rows form single entries marked with the most common genes and DNA. The sample table shows about 180,000 distinct CDR3 sequences, and roughly an eighth are seen once. The ten largest make up about a quarter of the sample. Sequencing was carried out using PBMCs. These receptors were taken from a human donor in good health (CMV status not recorded). Some clones in this sample may be carry-over from other donors' samples.

This clonotype occurred a few times. The chain has TRBV2 and TRBJ2-5; no clear D gene. The CDR3 totals 12 residues. Trimming shortened V by 6 bases and J by 4 bases, and 9 bases separated the two germline ends. Germline V gene data show CDR1 as SNHLY and CDR2 as FYNNEI. CDR3 residues: CASRRMGETQYF. CDR3 nucleotide sequence: TGTGCCAGCAGGAGGATGGGAGAGACCCAGTACTTC.

The chain is built from TRBV19 and TRBJ2-7; possible D gene TRBD2, 5 bases. CDR3 length equals 13 residues. Germline CDR1 is LNHDA and CDR2 is SQIVND (reference sequence). The V gene lost 4 bases and the J gene lost 2 bases, with 9 bases spanning the gap. The CDR3 loop reads CASSKRKTYEQYF. The CDR3 nucleotides read TGTGCCAGTAGTAAGCGGAAGACCTACGAGCAGTACTTC.

This clonotype was recorded a few times. The rearrangement uses TRBV5-1 and TRBJ1-5, with D perhaps TRBD1 (5 bases). This CDR3 is 15 amino acids long. V was shortened by 6 bases and J by 5 bases, with 18 bases between the two germline ends. Germline CDR1 reads SGHRS; CDR2 reads YFSETQ. CDR3 in amino acids: CASIKRQGIDQPQHF. The CDR3 DNA follows: TGCGCCAGCATTAAGCGGCAGGGCATCGATCAGCCCCAGCATTTT. The variable domain in full, with the rest retrieved from reference TRBV5-1 and TRBJ1-5, is KAGVTQTPRYLIKTRGQQVTLSCSPISGHRSVSWYQQTPGQGLQFLFEYFSETQRNKGNFPGRFSGRQFSNSRSEMNVSTLELGDSALYLCASIKRQGIDQPQHFGDGTRLSIL.

This clonotype has ten or more counts. The chain joins TRBV7-8 to TRBJ2-1, with TRBD1 identical over 8 bases. Germline CDR1 SGHVS, CDR2 FQNEAQ. The CDR3 covers 15 residues. Trimming took 4 bases from V and 1 from J; bases not matched to a gene: 3. CDR3 protein: CASSSQGASYNEQFF. CDR3 bases: TGTGCCAGCAGCTCTCAGGGGGCTTCCTACAATGAGCAGTTCTTC.

For this clonotype: The junction departs from the called germline gene at one end, perhaps through a read error. This chain joins TRBV6-8 and TRBJ1-5; unclear D gene. CDR1 and CDR2 (germline): MNHGY, SAAAGT. CDR3 length equals 15 residues. The CDR3 DNA follows: TGTGACAGCAGTACCCGGAGGAGCGGCAATCAGCCCCAGCATTTT. It yields the protein CDSSTRRSGNQPQHF.

The chain employs TRBV2 and TRBJ2-5, with D possibly TRBD1 on 5 matching bases. Germline V gene sequence: CDR1 SNHLY, CDR2 FYNNEI. V lost 8 bases and J lost 1, with 14 bases in between. The CDR3 is 14 residues long. The CDR3: CASSRGPSQETQYF. The CDR3 region has the DNA TGTGCCAGCTCTAGGGGCCCATCCCAAGAGACCCAGTACTTC.

The chain joins TRBV6-1 to TRBJ1-5; D is unresolved. Germline V gene lookup returns CDR1 MNHNS and CDR2 SASEGT. Trimming shortened V by 9 bases and J by 2 bases, and 17 bases separated the two germline ends. The CDR3 consists of 15 residues. CDR3 in amino acids: CASSVEGGGNQPQHF. The CDR3 coding sequence is TGTGCCAGTTCTGTGGAGGGCGGGGGCAATCAGCCCCAGCATTTT.

The rearrangement links TRBV12-5 to TRBJ2-1; TRBD2 matches at 9 bases. The germline CDR1 and CDR2 sequences are LGHNT and FRNRAP. The CDR3 covers 14 residues. V shed 7 bases and J 3 bases; nucleotides not matched to a gene: 4. In DNA, the CDR3 is TGTGCTAGTGCCCCTAGCGGGATCTACAATGAGCAGTTCTTC. This codes for CASAPSGIYNEQFF.

At least ten counts were recorded for this clonotype. The chain recombines TRBV7-6 with TRBJ1-4, with 11 positions matching TRBD1. The CDR3 spans 14 residues. The germline CDR1 and CDR2 sequences are SGHVS and FNYEAQ. The V segment lost 6 bases and the J segment 6 bases; nucleotides outside the gene matches: 3. The CDR3 DNA reads TGTGCCAGCAGTCTGGGACAGGGGGATGAAAAACTGTTTTTT. It is translated as CASSLGQGDEKLFF.

The J gene is TRBJ2-1, the V gene TRBV5-1; D unclear. This CDR3 has 13 amino acids. Germline lookup yields CDR1 SGHRS and CDR2 YFSETQ. The ends were cut back, 1 base at V and 4 bases at J, with 6 bases in the middle. The CDR3 spells CASSLSGYNEQFF. CDR3 coding DNA: TGCGCCAGCAGCTTGTCTGGTTACAATGAGCAGTTCTTC.

Ten or more counts support this clonotype. CDR3 amino acids: CASSSLTSRNEQFF. DNA of the CDR3: TGTGCCAGCAGCTCCTTGACTAGTCGCAATGAGCAGTTCTTC. The chain joins TRBV11-1 to TRBJ2-1; tentative D call: TRBD2 (6 bases). The CDR3 loop spans 14 amino acids. V was clipped by 4 bases and J by 6 bases, with 13 bases between them. Germline V gives CDR1 SGHAT, CDR2 FQDESV (reference sequence).

A few counts support this clonotype. The chain carries TRBV10-3 and TRBJ2-1; 10 bases are shared with TRBD2. The V gene end was trimmed by 6 bases and the J gene end by 6 bases; junction bases not matched to a gene: 5. Germline CDR1 and CDR2: ENHRY and SYGVKD. The CDR3 consists of 14 residues. The CDR3 DNA is TGTGCCATCAGGGCTAGCGGGGGACCCAATGAGCAGTTCTTC. Its protein product is CAIRASGGPNEQFF.

This clonotype was seen ten or more times. The CDR3 coding sequence is TGTGCCAGCAGCTTCGGGGGTTCGGACGAGCAGTACTTC. Translation: CASSFGGSDEQYF. The V gene is TRBV7-2, the J gene TRBJ2-7; maybe TRBD2 (6 bases). The CDR3 loop spans 13 amino acids. In germline, CDR1 is SGHTA, CDR2 FQGNSA. The V gene lost 3 bases and the J gene lost 5 bases, with 11 bases spanning the gap.

This clonotype was seen at least ten times. The chain links TRBV10-3 to TRBJ2-1, with 12 nucleotides matching TRBD2. The V segment lost 8 bases and the J segment 10 bases; nucleotides outside the gene matches: 21. Germline lookup yields CDR1 ENHRY and CDR2 SYGVKD. This CDR3 is built from 18 residues. The DNA for the CDR3 is TGTGCCATCGACGAGGAAATAGGACTAGCGGGACCTAGGAGGGAGCAGTTCTTC. Encoded protein: CAIDEEIGLAGPRREQFF.

The V gene is TRBV6-2 or TRBV6-3, the J gene TRBJ2-2; 8 bases are shared with TRBD2. The CDR3 loop spans 13 amino acids. The germline V gene has CDR1 MNHEY and CDR2 SVGEGT. V dropped 6 bases and J dropped 6; count of bases not matched to a gene: 3. The DNA for the CDR3 is TGTGCCAGCAGGAAGACTAGCGCCGGGGAGCTGTTTTTT. Translating it yields CASRKTSAGELFF.

This clonotype was recorded at least ten times. The gene calls are TRBV5-4 and TRBJ2-2, with D possibly TRBD2 on 7 matching bases. In germline, CDR1 is SGHNT, CDR2 YYREEE (reference sequence). The CDR3 is made up of 15 amino acids. The ends were cut back, 4 bases at V and 7 bases at J, with 17 bases in the middle. The CDR3 here is CASSPTGGRGGELFF. DNA of the CDR3: TGTGCCAGCAGCCCTACGGGGGGCCGCGGCGGGGAGCTGTTTTTT. The full variable domain, with the rest looked up from reference TRBV5-4 and TRBJ2-2, is ETGVTQSPTHLIKTRGQQVTLRCSSQSGHNTVSWYQQALGQGPQFIFQYYREEENGRGNFPPRFSGLQFPNYSSELNVNALELDDSALYLCASSPTGGRGGELFFGEGSRLTVL.

Only a few counts were recorded for this clonotype. This chain links TRBV5-1 with TRBJ2-3; 8 bases line up with TRBD2. This CDR3 has 14 amino acids. With V trimmed by 6 bases and J by 4 bases, 7 bases remained unmatched. Germline V lookup: CDR1 SGHRS, CDR2 YFSETQ. The CDR3 region is CASTGAGEPDTQYF. The CDR3, as DNA: TGCGCCAGCACAGGAGCGGGAGAGCCAGATACGCAGTATTTT.

The V and J genes are TRBV6-1 and TRBJ1-1; TRBD1 is a possible D gene (5 bases). V lost 4 bases and J 0 bases, leaving 12 bases between the germline ends. The CDR3 is 15 residues long. Germline CDR1 MNHNS, CDR2 SASEGT. The CDR3 nucleotides are TGTGCCAGCAGTGTGAGGGGACGCATGAACACTGAAGCTTTCTTT. Protein product: CASSVRGRMNTEAFF.

The chain joins TRBV7-3 to TRBJ1-1; D is unclear. Germline V lookup: CDR1 SGHTA, CDR2 FQGTGA. The V end was cut by 8 bases, the J end by 0 bases, with 10 bases between. The CDR3 is made up of 13 amino acids. For the CDR3, the DNA is TGTGCCAGCGGACGGACTGTGAACACTGAAGCTTTCTTT. It yields the protein CASGRTVNTEAFF.

This clonotype was detected a few times. The V call is TRBV6-6, the J call TRBJ2-1; 11 nucleotides match TRBD2. This CDR3 contains 15 residues. CDR1 is MNHNY and CDR2 is SVGAGI in the germline V gene (reference sequence). The J segment lost 6 bases and the V segment lost 5 bases, leaving 6 bases of the junction unmatched. The CDR3 reads CASSVRTSGSNEQFF. Here the CDR3 DNA reads TGTGCCAGCAGTGTACGGACTAGCGGGTCCAATGAGCAGTTCTTC.

Comment on this clonotype: This may be a read error: a much more frequent sequence differs by one nucleotide. V is TRBV12-3 or TRBV12-4 and J is TRBJ2-3, with TRBD2 as a possible D gene (6 bases). The CDR3 has 15 amino acids. The CDR3 spells CASSLGTWNQDTPYF. The CDR3 DNA is TGTGCCAGCAGCCTCGGGACTTGGAACCAAGATACGCCGTATTTT.

This clonotype appeared many times. The rearrangement uses TRBV7-8 and TRBJ2-2; the match to TRBD2 covers 16 bases. The CDR3 has 16 residues. The germline CDR1 and CDR2 sequences are SGHVS and FQNEAQ. The J segment lost 5 bases and the V segment lost 4 bases, leaving 1 base of the junction unmatched. The CDR3 coding sequence is TGTGCCAGCAGCTCGGGACTAGCGGGAGGGACCGGGGAGCTGTTTTTT. Translating it yields CASSSGLAGGTGELFF.